This TCR beta chain stems from a study of T cell responses to AZD1222 COVID-19 vaccine. Study-wide results and caveats: CD4 TCRs associated with vaccination spanned spike, dominating at 160-218 and 743-854.

Sequencing was performed with immunoSEQ multiplex PCR; in TCRdb, only in-frame clones are kept and a portion is missing. The sample lists 150,000 to 250,000 clones, approximately 93% occurring once. Trimming removed 0 bases at V and 0 bases at J, with 8 bases between. CDR3 length: 15 amino acids. Germline CDR1 is MGHRA and CDR2 is YSYEKL. The table lists this clone with a few counts. The antigen remains unidentified. The V and J genes are TRBV4-1 and TRBJ1-1, with no clear D. This clonotype was obtained from an adult who received the AZD1222 COVID-19 vaccine. Source: peripheral blood, taken 28 days after the second AZD1222 dose. As DNA, the CDR3 is TGCGCCAGCAGCCAAGACGGTCTCATGAACACTGAAGCTTTCTTT. It yields the protein CASSQDGLMNTEAFF.